The T cell receptor beta chain under discussion was sequenced for a study of radiation and T cells in renal cell carcinoma. Study at large: Nephrectomy followed 15 Gy stereotactic body radiation by 4 weeks.

Findings and caveats of the study: From baseline, blood top tumor clonotypes peaked at 2 weeks post-radiation. No pretreatment tumor biopsies were available for baseline clonotypes.

Time point noted: baseline pretreatment blood. Treatment denoted: 15 Gy SBRT to primary tumor, nephrectomy 4 weeks later. This renal cell carcinoma was of the clear cell type. The CDR3 covers 12 residues. The germline V gene has CDR1 SQVTM and CDR2 ANQGSEA. Trimming cost V 7 bases and J 3 bases, with 12 bases left between them. For this clone: Antigen unknown.

Here immunoSEQ multiplex PCR was the method, and the copy in TCRdb shows in-frame clones only, minus some. This table has 150,000 or so clones, about 88% appearing once. The material sequenced was blood, taken from a patient whose treatment included radiotherapy and nephrectomy. This TCR was sampled from a woman aged 70 to 79 with renal cell carcinoma. This chain joins TRBV29-1 and TRBJ1-1; D gene uncertain. The DNA of the CDR3 is TGCAGCGGCGTGGTTACGGACACTGAAGCTTTCTTT. This translates into CSGVVTDTEAFF. Variable domain in full (rest from reference TRBV29-1 and TRBJ1-1): SAVISQKPSRDICQRGTSLTIQCQVDSQVTMMFWYRQQPGQSLTLIATANQGSEATYESGFVIDKFPISRPNLTFSTLTVSNMSPEDSSIYLCSGVVTDTEAFFGQGTRLTVV.